The 30 T cell receptor beta chains presented below share a single source sample, sequenced in a study of control samples from healthy donors and cancer patients. Sequenced by immunoSEQ multiplex PCR; TCRdb stores in-frame clones only, minus some. The sample consists of 150,000 to 200,000 clones, about 94% of them appearing once. Sequenced input: blood. Receptors originate from a woman in her thirties or forties in good health.

The V call is TRBV6-5, the J call TRBJ1-4, with a tentative D call TRBD1 (6 bases). V was shortened by 0 bases and J by 8 bases, with 13 bases between the two germline ends. CDR3 size: 15 residues. Germline V gene lookup returns CDR1 MNHEY and CDR2 SVGAGI. CDR3 nucleotide sequence: TGTGCCAGCAGTTACTCAACAGGGAGTAGGGAAAAACTGTTTTTT. As protein: CASSYSTGSREKLFF.

The genes are TRBV4-3 and TRBJ2-7; D is possibly TRBD1 (5 bases). The V gene lost 4 bases and the J gene lost 2 bases, with 15 bases spanning the gap. Germline loops: CDR1 LGHNA, CDR2 YSLEER. This CDR3 spans 15 amino acids. CDR3 nucleotides: TGCGCCAGCAGCCCGGAACTGACAGTTACCTACGAGCAGTACTTC. Its protein is CASSPELTVTYEQYF.

This chain uses TRBV6-6 with TRBJ2-7, with 7 bases lining up with TRBD2. CDR1 MNHNY and CDR2 SVGAGI come from the germline V gene (reference sequence). Trimming cost V 6 bases and J 0 bases; bases outside gene matches: 5. This CDR3 contains 14 residues. The CDR3 reads CASRVAGRSYEQYF. The CDR3 DNA reads as TGTGCCAGCAGGGTAGCGGGCCGCTCCTACGAGCAGTACTTC.

The V gene is TRBV14, the J gene TRBJ1-1; 11 bases match TRBD1. The V and J ends lost 3 bases and 6 bases, in that order; junction bases with no gene match: 9. This CDR3 comprises 16 residues. Germline loops: CDR1 SGHDN, CDR2 FVKESK. Here the CDR3 reads CASSHGQPGQGAEAFF. CDR3 nucleotides: TGTGCCAGCAGCCACGGACAACCGGGACAGGGGGCTGAAGCTTTCTTT. Variable domain in full (rest from reference TRBV14 and TRBJ1-1): EAGVTQFPSHSVIEKGQTVTLRCDPISGHDNLYWYRRVMGKEIKFLLHFVKESKQDESGMPNNRFLAERTGGTYSTLKVQPAELEDSGVYFCASSHGQPGQGAEAFFGQGTRLTVV.

This sequence joins TRBV14 and TRBJ2-5; D not resolved. This CDR3 comprises 12 residues. Germline values: CDR1 SGHDN, CDR2 FVKESK. The V end lost 0 bases, the J end lost 7 bases, and 6 bases lay between the germline ends. DNA of the CDR3: TGTGCCAGCAGCCAAGAAGGCGCGACCCAGTACTTC. It translates to CASSQEGATQYF.

The CDR3 region is CASKWLLAGSNEQFF. In DNA, the CDR3 is TGTGCCAGCAAATGGTTACTAGCGGGATCAAATGAGCAGTTCTTC. The rearrangement uses TRBV2 and TRBJ2-1; 10 bases fit TRBD2. The V segment lost 7 bases and the J segment 7 bases; nucleotides outside the gene matches: 10. The length of the CDR3 is 15 residues. Germline CDR1 SNHLY, CDR2 FYNNEI.

This chain links TRBV4-3 with TRBJ2-1; D is unresolved. The germline CDR1 and CDR2 sequences are LGHNA and YSLEER. Deletions cut 2 bases from V and 10 bases from J, with 15 bases between. The CDR3 spans 14 residues. This CDR3 reads CASSQKGPPWEQFF. CDR3 nucleotide sequence: TGCGCCAGCAGCCAAAAGGGCCCGCCTTGGGAGCAGTTCTTC.

This clone was observed a handful of times. This sequence joins TRBV7-8 and TRBJ2-5, with D possibly TRBD2 on 7 matching bases. Between the trimmed V and J ends, which lost 6 bases and 4 bases, there was a span of 21 bases. Germline V gives CDR1 SGHVS, CDR2 FQNEAQ. There are 16 residues in the CDR3. CDR3 nucleotide sequence: TGTGCCAGCAGTTCAGTCGTAGGGGGGGGGCCAGAGACCCAGTACTTC. The encoded protein is CASSSVVGGGPETQYF.

The rearrangement uses TRBV29-1 and TRBJ1-4; no firm D call. V gave up 4 bases and J gave up 2 bases, with 11 bases separating them. Germline V lookup: CDR1 SQVTM, CDR2 ANQGSEA. The CDR3 extends over 14 amino acids. Written as DNA, the CDR3 is TGCAGCGTTGTTCTCGCGGAGACTAATGAAAAACTGTTTTTT. Encoded protein: CSVVLAETNEKLFF.

The CDR3, as DNA: TGTGCCAGCAGCCAAGAGGCTCTAACCGGGGGGGCCAACGTCCTGACTTTC. This codes for CASSQEALTGGANVLTF. The chain has TRBV3-1 (or the pseudogene TRBV3-2) and TRBJ2-6, with D unresolved. Trimming took 0 bases from V and 4 from J, leaving 13 bases between them. The germline V gene encodes CDR1 LGHDT and CDR2 YNNKEL (reference sequence). The CDR3 covers 17 residues.

The chain joins TRBV7-2 to TRBJ1-1; no clear D. There are 13 residues in the CDR3. Trimming stripped 5 bases from V and 4 bases from J, with 11 bases between. CDR1 and CDR2 (germline): SGHTA, FQGNSA. DNA of the CDR3: TGTGCCAGCAGCCTATCGGCAGGCACTGAAGCTTTCTTT. Protein product: CASSLSAGTEAFF. The variable domain in full, with the rest retrieved from reference TRBV7-2 and TRBJ1-1, is GAGVSQSPSNKVTEKGKDVELRCDPISGHTALYWYRQSLGQGLEFLIYFQGNSAPDKSGLPSDRFSAERTGGSVSTLTIQRTQQEDSAVYLCASSLSAGTEAFFGQGTRLTVV.

This chain connects TRBV9 to TRBJ1-2; no clear D. Trimming pared 0 bases from V and 0 bases from J, leaving 6 bases between. This CDR3 comprises 14 residues. Per germline, CDR1 SGDLS and CDR2 YYNGEE. The CDR3 here is CASSVGGTNYGYTF. In DNA, the CDR3 is TGTGCCAGCAGCGTAGGAGGAACTAACTATGGCTACACCTTC. Full variable domain (remainder filled in from reference TRBV9 and TRBJ1-2): DSGVTQTPKHLITATGQRVTLRCSPRSGDLSVYWYQQSLDQGLQFLIQYYNGEERAKGNILERFSAQQFPDLHSELNLSSLELGDSALYFCASSVGGTNYGYTFGSGTRLTVV.

This clone appeared a few times. J is TRBJ2-2 and V is TRBV5-1; TRBD2 matches at 8 bases. CDR3 length equals 16 residues. Germline CDR1 is SGHRS and CDR2 is YFSETQ. V shed 4 bases, J shed 4 bases, and the junction held 9 bases outside the gene matches. The CDR3 DNA is TGCGCCAGCAGCGGATCAAGCGGGAGTCGCACCGGGGAGCTGTTTTTT. Translated: CASSGSSGSRTGELFF.

This chain uses TRBV10-2 with TRBJ1-5; D might be TRBD1 (6 bases). Trimming cost V 2 bases and J 5 bases, with 7 bases left between them. CDR3 length: 13 residues. Germline values: CDR1 WSHSY, CDR2 SAAADI. In DNA, the CDR3 is TGCGCCAGCAGTGAGGACAGGTATCAGCCCCAGCATTTT. Its protein is CASSEDRYQPQHF.

V usage is TRBV4-3 and J usage is TRBJ1-2; D possibly corresponds to TRBD1 (6 bases). This CDR3 comprises 14 residues. Trimming stripped 4 bases from V and 1 base from J, with 10 bases between. CDR1 and CDR2 from the germline V gene are LGHNA and YSLEER. CDR3 sequence: CASSRGTFNYGYTF. The CDR3 DNA is TGCGCCAGCAGCCGCGGGACATTTAACTATGGCTACACCTTC.

This chain joins TRBV19 and TRBJ2-1; D remains unclear. The length of the CDR3 is 13 residues. Germline-derived CDR1 and CDR2 are LNHDA and SQIVND (reference sequence). Trimming removed 3 bases at V and 7 bases at J, with 10 bases between. CDR3 nucleotides: TGTGCCAGTAGTATCGTTACGAGAAATGAGCAGTTCTTC. Its translation is CASSIVTRNEQFF.

DNA for the CDR3: TGTGCCAGCAAGGACAGGGGGCAAGGCTACACCTTC. Protein product: CASKDRGQGYTF. The chain carries TRBV12-3 or TRBV12-4 and TRBJ1-2; TRBD1 matches at 11 bases. This CDR3 comprises 12 residues. With V trimmed by 7 bases and J by 8 bases, 3 bases remained unmatched.

The chain is built from TRBV6-1 and TRBJ1-2; possibly TRBD1 for D (5 bases). Trimming removed 3 bases at V and 4 bases at J, with 9 bases between. This CDR3 spans 13 amino acids. Germline assignment: CDR1 MNHNS and CDR2 SASEGT. CDR3 DNA sequence: TGTGCCAGCAGTGAGACCAGGGTCTATGGCTACACCTTC. Protein product: CASSETRVYGYTF.

A single count supports this clone. One end of the junction is discordant with germline, which a read error may explain. This chain links TRBV6-5 with TRBJ2-5; possibly TRBD1 or TRBD2 for D (5 bases each). The CDR3 consists of 14 residues. CDR1 MNHEY and CDR2 SVGAGI come from the germline V gene. CDR3 nucleotides: TGTGCCAGCAGATCCGGGACCCTCCAAGAGTCCCAGTACTTC. Residues: CASRSGTLQESQYF.

This chain uses TRBV10-2 with TRBJ1-2; a possible D gene is TRBD1 (5 bases). The CDR3 covers 14 residues. The germline V gene encodes CDR1 WSHSY and CDR2 SAAADI. V lost 5 bases to trimming and J lost 2 bases, with 12 bases between them. CDR3 in DNA: TGCGCCAGCAGTCAAGTTCAGGGAAACTATGGCTACACCTTC. Translation gives CASSQVQGNYGYTF.

The rearrangement links TRBV19 to TRBJ2-7; tentatively, D is TRBD1 (6 bases). Trimming removed 0 bases at V and 6 bases at J, with 18 bases between. The germline CDR1 and CDR2 sequences are LNHDA and SQIVND (reference sequence). The CDR3 runs 16 residues. CDR3 amino acids: CASSIDKTGAGGEQYF. The CDR3 region has the DNA TGTGCCAGTAGTATAGATAAGACAGGAGCTGGGGGCGAGCAGTACTTC.

This clone showed up just once. V gene TRBV2 combines with J gene TRBJ2-3; D is uncertain. Germline V lookup: CDR1 SNHLY, CDR2 FYNNEI. The CDR3 consists of 15 residues. The V end was cut by 0 bases, the J end by 4 bases, with 11 bases between. The CDR3 is CASSEALGMADTQYF. In DNA form, the CDR3 reads TGTGCCAGCAGTGAAGCTCTAGGAATGGCAGATACGCAGTATTTT.

CDR3 sequence (DNA): TGTGCCAGCAGCTTGAAACTAGCGGGGACCAATGAGCAGTTCTTC. Translation gives CASSLKLAGTNEQFF. The chain uses TRBV5-4 and TRBJ2-1; the match to TRBD2 covers 10 bases. The CDR3 is 15 residues long. The J segment lost 6 bases and the V segment lost 1 base, leaving 4 bases of the junction unmatched. Germline CDR1 SGHNT, CDR2 YYREEE (reference sequence). Based on the CDR3 plus reference TRBV5-4 and TRBJ2-1, the full variable domain is ETGVTQSPTHLIKTRGQQVTLRCSSQSGHNTVSWYQQALGQGPQFIFQYYREEENGRGNFPPRFSGLQFPNYSSELNVNALELDDSALYLCASSLKLAGTNEQFFGPGTRLTVL.

The V gene is TRBV7-2, the J gene TRBJ1-2, with 7 bases fitting TRBD1. V lost 5 bases, J lost 7 bases, and 10 bases stayed unmatched. This CDR3 has 14 residues. Looked up from germline, CDR1 is SGHTA and CDR2 is FQGNSA. CDR3 DNA sequence: TGTGCCAGCAGCACCATCGGACAGGTGGCTGGCTACACCTTC. The encoded protein is CASSTIGQVAGYTF.

With regard to this clone: The junction differs from germline at one of its ends, possibly a read error. The gene calls are TRBV7-2 and TRBJ2-7, with D maybe TRBD2 (5 bases). Germline CDR1 is SGHTA and CDR2 is FQGNSA. This CDR3 comprises 12 residues. In DNA form, the CDR3 reads TGTGCCAGCAGCTTAAATGGCGGGTTACCGGACTTC. It codes for CASSLNGGLPDF.

The chain couples TRBV30 to TRBJ2-7; tentative D call: TRBD1 (5 bases). This CDR3 region has 14 residues. Germline values: CDR1 GTSNPN, CDR2 SVGIG (reference sequence). The V end lost 4 bases, the J end lost 2 bases, and 15 bases lay between the germline ends. In nucleotides, the CDR3 is TGTGCCTGGACCCGAGCGCAGGGCGCCTACGAGCAGTACTTC. Its protein is CAWTRAQGAYEQYF. The full variable domain, completed using reference TRBV30 and TRBJ2-7, is SQTIHQWPATLVQPVGSPLSLECTVEGTSNPNLYWYRQAAGRGLQLLFYSVGIGQISSEVPQNLSASRPQDRQFILSSKKLLLSDSGFYLCAWTRAQGAYEQYFGPGTRLTVT.

The chain carries TRBV19 and TRBJ2-7; D perhaps matches TRBD2 (5 bases). Looked up from germline, CDR1 is LNHDA and CDR2 is SQIVND (reference sequence). The ends were cut back, 3 bases at V and 1 base at J, with 13 bases in the middle. The CDR3 length is 15 residues. The CDR3 loop is CASSISSRSSYEQYF. The CDR3 bases are TGTGCCAGTAGTATCTCTAGCAGGTCTTCCTACGAGCAGTACTTC.

This chain uses TRBV5-4 with TRBJ2-7, with TRBD2 matching 12 bases. J was trimmed by 4 bases and V by 0 bases; bases with no gene match: 5. Germline V lookup: CDR1 SGHNT, CDR2 YYREEE (reference sequence). This CDR3 has 16 amino acids. The CDR3 sequence: CASSLGRLAGEYEQYF. DNA of the CDR3: TGTGCCAGCAGCTTGGGGAGACTAGCGGGGGAATACGAGCAGTACTTC.

This chain links TRBV5-1 with TRBJ1-2, with D unclear. The CDR3 totals 15 residues. Germline CDR1 reads SGHRS; CDR2 reads YFSETQ. With 0 bases removed from V and 0 bases from J, the gap between germline ends came to 9 bases. CDR3 loop: CASSLEGRANYGYTF. CDR3 DNA: TGCGCCAGCAGCTTGGAAGGGAGAGCTAACTATGGCTACACCTTC.

The V and J genes are TRBV10-1 and TRBJ1-1; D not resolved. In germline, CDR1 is WNHNN, CDR2 SYGVQD (reference sequence). The CDR3 extends over 13 amino acids. The V and J ends lost 0 bases and 10 bases respectively, with 12 bases between them. The CDR3 is CASSESVSWGAFF. DNA of the CDR3: TGCGCCAGCAGTGAGTCGGTTTCGTGGGGAGCTTTCTTT.